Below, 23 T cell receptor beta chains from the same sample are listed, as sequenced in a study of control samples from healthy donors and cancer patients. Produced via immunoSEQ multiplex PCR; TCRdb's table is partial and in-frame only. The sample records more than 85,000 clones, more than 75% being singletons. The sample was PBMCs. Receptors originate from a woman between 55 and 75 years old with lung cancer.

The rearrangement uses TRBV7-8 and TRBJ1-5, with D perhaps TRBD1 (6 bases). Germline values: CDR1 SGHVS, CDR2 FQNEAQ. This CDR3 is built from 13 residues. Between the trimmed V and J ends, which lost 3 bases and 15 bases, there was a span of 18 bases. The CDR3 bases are TGTGCCAGCAGCTTCAACGGACAGACGGAATGGCATTTT. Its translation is CASSFNGQTEWHF.

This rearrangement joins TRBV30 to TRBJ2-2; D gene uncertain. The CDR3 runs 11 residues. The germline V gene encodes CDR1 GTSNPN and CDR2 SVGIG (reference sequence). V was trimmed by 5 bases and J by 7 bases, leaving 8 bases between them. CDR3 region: CAWGNLGELFF. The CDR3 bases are TGTGCCTGGGGGAACCTCGGGGAGCTGTTTTTT.

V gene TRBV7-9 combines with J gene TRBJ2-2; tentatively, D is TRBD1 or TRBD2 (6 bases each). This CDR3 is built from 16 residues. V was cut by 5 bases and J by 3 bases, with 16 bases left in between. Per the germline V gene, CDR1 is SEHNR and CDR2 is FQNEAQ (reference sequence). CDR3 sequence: CASSGGTGRYTGELFF. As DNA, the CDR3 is TGTGCCAGCAGCGGGGGCACAGGGAGGTACACCGGGGAGCTGTTTTTT.

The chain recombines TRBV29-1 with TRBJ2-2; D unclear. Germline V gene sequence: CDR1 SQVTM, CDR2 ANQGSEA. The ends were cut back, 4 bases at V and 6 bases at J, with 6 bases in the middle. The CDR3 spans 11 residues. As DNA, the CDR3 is TGCAGCGTTGGGTACGCCGGGGAGCTGTTTTTT. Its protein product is CSVGYAGELFF.

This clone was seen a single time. Here the CDR3 DNA reads TGTGCCAGCAGTAGATTCAGCGGGAGCGCCTACGAGCAGTACTTC. Residues: CASSRFSGSAYEQYF. The chain couples TRBV27 to TRBJ2-7, with TRBD2 matching 8 bases. The ends lost 5 bases at V and 2 bases at J; junction bases unmatched: 8. CDR1 is MNHEY and CDR2 is SMNVEV in the germline V gene (reference sequence). This CDR3 is built from 15 residues.

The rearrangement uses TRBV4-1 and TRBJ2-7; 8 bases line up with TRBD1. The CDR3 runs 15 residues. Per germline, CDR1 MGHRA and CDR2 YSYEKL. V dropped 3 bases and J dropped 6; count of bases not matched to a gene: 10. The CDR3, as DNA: TGCGCCAGCAGCCACCTGGGACAGGACCTCTCCGAGCAGTACTTC. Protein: CASSHLGQDLSEQYF.

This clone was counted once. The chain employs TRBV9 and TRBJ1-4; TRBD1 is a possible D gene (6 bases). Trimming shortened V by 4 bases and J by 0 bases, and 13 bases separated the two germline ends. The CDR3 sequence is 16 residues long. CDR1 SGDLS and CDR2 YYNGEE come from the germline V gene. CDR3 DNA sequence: TGTGCCAGCAGCAGCCTAGACAGGCCAACTAATGAAAAACTGTTTTTT. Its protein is CASSSLDRPTNEKLFF. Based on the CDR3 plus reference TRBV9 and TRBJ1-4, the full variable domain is DSGVTQTPKHLITATGQRVTLRCSPRSGDLSVYWYQQSLDQGLQFLIQYYNGEERAKGNILERFSAQQFPDLHSELNLSSLELGDSALYFCASSSLDRPTNEKLFFGSGTQLSVL.

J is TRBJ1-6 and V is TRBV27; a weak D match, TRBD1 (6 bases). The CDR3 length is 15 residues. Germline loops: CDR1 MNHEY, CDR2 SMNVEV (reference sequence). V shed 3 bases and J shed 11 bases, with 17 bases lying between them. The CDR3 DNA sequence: TGTGCCAGCAGTTTGTCGACAGGTGCGGTGACACCCCTCCACTTT. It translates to CASSLSTGAVTPLHF.

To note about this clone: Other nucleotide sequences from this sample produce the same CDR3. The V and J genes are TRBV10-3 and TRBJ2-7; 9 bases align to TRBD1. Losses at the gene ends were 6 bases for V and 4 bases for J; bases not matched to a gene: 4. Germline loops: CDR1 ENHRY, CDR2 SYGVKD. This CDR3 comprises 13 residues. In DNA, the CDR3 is TGTGCCATCAGGACAGGGGGGTCATACGAGCAGTACTTC. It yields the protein CAIRTGGSYEQYF.

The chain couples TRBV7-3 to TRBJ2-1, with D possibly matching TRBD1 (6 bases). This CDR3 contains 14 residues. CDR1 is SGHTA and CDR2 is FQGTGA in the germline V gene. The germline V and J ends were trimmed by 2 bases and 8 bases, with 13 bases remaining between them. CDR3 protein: CASSLLGGGDEQFF. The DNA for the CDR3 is TGTGCCAGCAGCTTATTAGGGGGTGGCGATGAGCAGTTCTTC.

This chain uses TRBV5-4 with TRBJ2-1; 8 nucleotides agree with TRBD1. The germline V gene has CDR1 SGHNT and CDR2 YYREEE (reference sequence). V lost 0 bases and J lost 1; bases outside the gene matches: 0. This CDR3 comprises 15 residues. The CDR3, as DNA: TGTGCCAGCAGCTTGGGGACAGGGTCCTACAATGAGCAGTTCTTC. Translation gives CASSLGTGSYNEQFF.

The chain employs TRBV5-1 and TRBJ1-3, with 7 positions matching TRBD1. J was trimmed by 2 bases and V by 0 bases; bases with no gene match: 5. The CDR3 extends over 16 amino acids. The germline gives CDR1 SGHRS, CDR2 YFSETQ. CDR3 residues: CASSLDSDRAGNTIYF. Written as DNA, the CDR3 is TGCGCCAGCAGCTTGGACTCTGACAGGGCTGGAAACACCATATATTTT.

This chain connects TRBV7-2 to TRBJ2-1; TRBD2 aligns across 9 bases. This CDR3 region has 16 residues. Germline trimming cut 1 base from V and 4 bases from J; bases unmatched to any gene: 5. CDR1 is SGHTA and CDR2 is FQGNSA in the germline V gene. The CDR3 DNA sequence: TGTGCCAGCAGCTTAGACAGCGGGGGGCTATACAATGAGCAGTTCTTC. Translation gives CASSLDSGGLYNEQFF.

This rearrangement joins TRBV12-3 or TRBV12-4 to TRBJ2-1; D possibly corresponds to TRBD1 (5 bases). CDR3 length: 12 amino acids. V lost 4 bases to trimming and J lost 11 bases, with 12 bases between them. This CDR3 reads CASSSSGAKQFF. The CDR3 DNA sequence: TGTGCCAGCAGTTCCAGTGGGGCAAAGCAGTTCTTC.

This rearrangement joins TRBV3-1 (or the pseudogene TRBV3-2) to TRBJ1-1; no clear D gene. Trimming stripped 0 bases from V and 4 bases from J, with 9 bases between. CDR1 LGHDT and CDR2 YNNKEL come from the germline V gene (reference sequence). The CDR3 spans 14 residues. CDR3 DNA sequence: TGTGCCAGCAGCCAAGAAGTATCGGGCACTGAAGCTTTCTTT. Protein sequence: CASSQEVSGTEAFF.

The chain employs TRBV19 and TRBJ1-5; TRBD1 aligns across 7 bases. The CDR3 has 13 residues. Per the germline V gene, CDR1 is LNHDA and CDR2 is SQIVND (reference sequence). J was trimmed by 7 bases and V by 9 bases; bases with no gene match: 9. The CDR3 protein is CASRDRETQPQHF. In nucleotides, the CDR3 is TGTGCCAGCCGAGACAGGGAGACGCAGCCCCAGCATTTT.

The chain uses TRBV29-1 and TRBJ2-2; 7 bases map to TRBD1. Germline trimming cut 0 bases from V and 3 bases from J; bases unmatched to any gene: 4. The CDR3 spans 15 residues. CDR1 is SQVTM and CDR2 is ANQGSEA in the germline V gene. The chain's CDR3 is CSVEDGQDYTGELFF. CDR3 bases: TGCAGCGTTGAAGACGGACAGGACTACACCGGGGAGCTGTTTTTT.

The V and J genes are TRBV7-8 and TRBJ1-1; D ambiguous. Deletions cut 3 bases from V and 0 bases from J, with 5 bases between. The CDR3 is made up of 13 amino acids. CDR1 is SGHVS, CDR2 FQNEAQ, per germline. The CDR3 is CASSLEVNTEAFF. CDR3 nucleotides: TGTGCCAGCAGCTTGGAGGTGAACACTGAAGCTTTCTTT.

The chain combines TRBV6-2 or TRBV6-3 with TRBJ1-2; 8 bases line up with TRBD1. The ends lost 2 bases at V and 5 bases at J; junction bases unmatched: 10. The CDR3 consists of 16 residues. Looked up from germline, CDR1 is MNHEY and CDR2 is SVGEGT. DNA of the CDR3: TGTGCCAGCAGTTACGGCTTCCCGACAGGGGATTATGGCTACACCTTC. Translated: CASSYGFPTGDYGYTF.

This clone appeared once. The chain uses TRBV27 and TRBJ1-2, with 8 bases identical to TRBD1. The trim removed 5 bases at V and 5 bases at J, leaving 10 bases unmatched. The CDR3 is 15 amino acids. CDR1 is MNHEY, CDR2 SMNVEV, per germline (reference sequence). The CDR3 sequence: CASSPYGNRGYGYTF. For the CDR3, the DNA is TGTGCCAGCAGTCCCTACGGTAACAGGGGGTATGGCTACACCTTC.

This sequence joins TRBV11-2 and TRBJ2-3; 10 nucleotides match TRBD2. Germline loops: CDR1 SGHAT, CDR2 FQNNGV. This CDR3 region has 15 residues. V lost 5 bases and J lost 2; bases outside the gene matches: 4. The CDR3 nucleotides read TGTGCCAGCAGCCGAGCGGGAGGGGACACAGATACGCAGTATTTT. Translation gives CASSRAGGDTDTQYF.

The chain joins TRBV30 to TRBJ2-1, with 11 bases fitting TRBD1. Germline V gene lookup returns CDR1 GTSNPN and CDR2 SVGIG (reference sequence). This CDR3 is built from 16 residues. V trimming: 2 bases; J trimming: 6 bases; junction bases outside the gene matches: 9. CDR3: CAWSPFGTGGINEQFF. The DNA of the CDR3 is TGTGCCTGGAGTCCGTTCGGGACAGGGGGAATCAATGAGCAGTTCTTC.

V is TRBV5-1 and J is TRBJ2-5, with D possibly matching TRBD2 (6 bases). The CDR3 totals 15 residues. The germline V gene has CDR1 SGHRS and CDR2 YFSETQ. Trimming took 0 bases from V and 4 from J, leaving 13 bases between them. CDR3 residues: CASSLEGRRAETQYF. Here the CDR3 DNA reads TGCGCCAGCAGCTTGGAGGGTCGGAGGGCAGAGACCCAGTACTTC.